This is a list of T cell receptor beta chains from one sample in a study of blood T cell repertoires in COVID-19. Profiling relied on immunoSEQ multiplex PCR, and the TCRdb table lists in-frame clones only, not all of them. The data hold 80,000 to 95,000 clones, with 75% to 90% observed a single time. Sequenced input: peripheral blood. All receptors derive from a woman aged 50 to 65 with active or convalescent COVID-19. Both conserved end residues are part of each CDR3. Each record gives: D gene, J gene, V gene, clone size, CDR3 DNA, CDR3 protein. A D gene is named only where the DNA matches it firmly. Clone size appears in some rows only: once, few, many, or a class for an expanded clone.

>TRBD2|TRBJ2-2|TRBV10-3|NA
TGTGCCATCAGCCGGACTAGCGGGGGGCAGAACACCGGGGAGCTGTTTTTT
CAISRTSGGQNTGELFF
>NA|TRBJ1-5|TRBV6-2/TRBV6-3|NA
TGTGCCAGCAGTTACCTTGCAGGTTACAATCAGCCCCAGCATTTT
CASSYLAGYNQPQHF
>NA|TRBJ1-6|TRBV6-5|NA
TGTGCCAGCCATAGGGACAAAGATAATTCACCCCTCCACTTT
CASHRDKDNSPLHF
>NA|TRBJ1-1|TRBV5-1|NA
TGCGCCAGCAGCTCTCCCGGAGGGGAGGAAGCTTTCTTT
CASSSPGGEEAFF
>NA|TRBJ1-2|TRBV21-1|NA
TGTGCCGGGGGGGGTCGGACCATGCTTAACTATGGCTACACCTTC
CAGGGRTMLNYGYTF
>NA|TRBJ1-1|TRBV9|NA
TGTGCCAGCAGCGAAGCCAGGGGAAACACTGAAGCTTTCTTT
CASSEARGNTEAFF
>NA|TRBJ2-2|TRBV19|NA
TGTGCCACCGCGTGGGGTCGGGGAACAACGATCACCGGGGAGCTGTTTTTT
CATAWGRGTTITGELFF
>NA|TRBJ1-6|TRBV30|NA
TGTGCCTCCGGGGGTTATAATTCACCCCTCCACTTT
CASGGYNSPLHF
>TRBD1|TRBJ1-2|TRBV7-2|NA
TGTGCCAGCAGCTTAGGAGGGGGCGGTGGCTACACCTTC
CASSLGGGGGYTF
>NA|TRBJ2-2|TRBV6-5|NA
TGTGCCAGGCCTTTGATAGAGCCCACCGGGGAGCTGTTTTTT
CARPLIEPTGELFF
>TRBD1|TRBJ1-1|TRBV29-1|NA
TGCAGCGTTTTTCCCGGGACAGGGGGGAGCACTGAAGCTTTCTTT
CSVFPGTGGSTEAFF
>NA|TRBJ1-2|TRBV6-4|NA
TGTGCCAGCAGTGACTCGGGGGGGCGCGGCTATGGCTACACCTTC
CASSDSGGRGYGYTF
>TRBD1|TRBJ2-7|TRBV30|NA
TGTGCCTGGAGTGTATTCGGACAGGCGAACATCTACGAGCAGTACTTC
CAWSVFGQANIYEQYF
>TRBD1|TRBJ1-2|TRBV9|NA
TGTGCCAGCAGTAATGGGGGGACAGGGGTCTACTATGGCTACACCTTC
CASSNGGTGVYYGYTF
>NA|TRBJ1-5|TRBV1|NA
TGCACCAGCAGCCAAGTCATGGCAGGGAAACAGCCCCAGCATTTT
CTSSQVMAGKQPQHF
>TRBD1|TRBJ2-4|TRBV10-3|few
TGTGCCATCAGTGAGACGGCAGGGGGACAAAACATTCAGTACTTC
CAISETAGGQNIQYF
>TRBD1|TRBJ1-3|TRBV7-2|NA
TGTGCCAGCAGCTCTAACAGGGGCTCTGGAAACACCATATATTTT
CASSSNRGSGNTIYF
>NA|TRBJ1-1|TRBV9|NA
TGTGCCAGCAGCGTAGACGAGCCGGGACTCCCGACTAGCTCCACTGAAGCTTTCTTT
CASSVDEPGLPTSSTEAFF
>NA|TRBJ1-2|TRBV27|NA
TGTGCCAGCAGTCTGGCAGGGGCAGGCTACACCTTC
CASSLAGAGYTF
>NA|TRBJ1-6|TRBV27|NA
TGTGCCAGCAGTCCCCTGACAGGACCTTATAATTCACCCCTCCACTTT
CASSPLTGPYNSPLHF
>NA|TRBJ2-3|TRBV10-3|NA
TGTGCCATCAGTGATGTTAGAACTAGCACAGATACGCAGTATTTT
CAISDVRTSTDTQYF
>TRBD1|TRBJ1-5|TRBV2|NA
TGTGCCAGCACCGGTCGGGACAGGCGCTGGGGGAGCAATCAGCCCCAGCATTTT
CASTGRDRRWGSNQPQHF
>TRBD1|TRBJ1-1|TRBV19|NA
TGTGCCAGTAGTATTAGCGGGGCAGGGGGCACTGAAGCTTTCTTT
CASSISGAGGTEAFF
>TRBD1|TRBJ1-1|TRBV7-2|once
TGTGCCAGCAGCTTAGGAGACAGGGGCAAGGGCACTGAAGCTTTCTTT
CASSLGDRGKGTEAFF
>TRBD2|TRBJ2-3|TRBV13|NA
TGTGCCAGCAGCTACCCCTTAGCGGGGGCAGGAGATACGCAGTATTTT
CASSYPLAGAGDTQYF
>NA|TRBJ2-4|TRBV7-9|NA
TGTGCCAGCAGCTTAACCCCCGGGGAAGCCAAAAACATTCAGTACTTC
CASSLTPGEAKNIQYF
>TRBD2|TRBJ2-1|TRBV19|NA
TGTGCCAGTAGTATAGATCTATCTAGCGGGGGGGCAAGTGAGCAGTTCTTC
CASSIDLSSGGASEQFF
>NA|TRBJ1-3|TRBV18|NA
TGTGCCAGCTTCCCGGGTTCTTCTGGAAACACCATATATTTT
CASFPGSSGNTIYF
>TRBD2|TRBJ2-5|TRBV3-1/TRBV3-2|once
TGTGCCAGCAGCCATCGGGGGGGCCGGGAGACCCAGTACTTC
CASSHRGGRETQYF
>TRBD2|TRBJ2-5|TRBV9|NA
TGTGCCAGCAGCGTAGCGGGCGGGGGGGCCCAAGAGACCCAGTACTTC
CASSVAGGGAQETQYF
>TRBD1|TRBJ2-3|TRBV6-1|once
TGTGCCAGCAGTGAATGGACAGGGGGCTTAACAGATACGCAGTATTTT
CASSEWTGGLTDTQYF
>NA|TRBJ2-3|TRBV7-6|NA
TGTGCCAGCAGCTTAAATGAGGGCACAGATACGCAGTATTTT
CASSLNEGTDTQYF
>TRBD1|TRBJ1-1|TRBV7-3|NA
TGTGCCAGCAGCTTACAGACAGGGGCGAACACTGAAGCTTTCTTT
CASSLQTGANTEAFF
>NA|TRBJ1-2|TRBV5-4|NA
TGTGCCAGCAGCTTGGTCGGGGACTATGGCTACACCTTC
CASSLVGDYGYTF
>TRBD2|TRBJ2-5|TRBV4-3|NA
TGCGCCAGCAGCCAAGTTTGGACTAGCGGGAGCCAAGAGACCCAGTACTTC
CASSQVWTSGSQETQYF
>TRBD1|TRBJ2-3|TRBV6-5|NA
TGTGCCAGCAGTCTTTCCAGGGGGTCGGGAGATACGCAGTATTTT
CASSLSRGSGDTQYF
>NA|TRBJ2-1|TRBV4-3|NA
TGCGCCAGCAGCCAAGATCTTCGAGGCTACAATGAGCAGTTCTTC
CASSQDLRGYNEQFF
>NA|TRBJ2-5|TRBV19|NA
TGTGCCAGTAGTATTTCCAGTTTGATTAGCGCCCAGTACTTC
CASSISSLISAQYF
>NA|TRBJ1-4|TRBV19|NA
TGTGCCAGTAGTATCGGGGGAATGAGAGGGGAAAAACTGTTTTTT
CASSIGGMRGEKLFF
>NA|TRBJ2-7|TRBV6-2/TRBV6-3|NA
TGTGCCAGCAGTCGCTACGAGCAGTACTTC
CASSRYEQYF
>NA|TRBJ1-1|TRBV12-3/TRBV12-4|once
TGTGCCAGCAGCCGGGGTGCAGGAGCTTTCTTT
CASSRGAGAFF
>NA|TRBJ1-1|TRBV12-5|NA
TGTGCTAGTGGTTTGGGAGAGCGGAACACTGAAGCTTTCTTT
CASGLGERNTEAFF
>NA|TRBJ1-5|TRBV20-1|NA
TGCAGTGCTAGTTCGGGAGATAGCAATCAGCCCCAGCATTTT
CSASSGDSNQPQHF
>NA|TRBJ2-7|TRBV19|NA
TGTGCCAGTAGCGGGGGACGGGCCTACGAGCAGTACTTC
CASSGGRAYEQYF